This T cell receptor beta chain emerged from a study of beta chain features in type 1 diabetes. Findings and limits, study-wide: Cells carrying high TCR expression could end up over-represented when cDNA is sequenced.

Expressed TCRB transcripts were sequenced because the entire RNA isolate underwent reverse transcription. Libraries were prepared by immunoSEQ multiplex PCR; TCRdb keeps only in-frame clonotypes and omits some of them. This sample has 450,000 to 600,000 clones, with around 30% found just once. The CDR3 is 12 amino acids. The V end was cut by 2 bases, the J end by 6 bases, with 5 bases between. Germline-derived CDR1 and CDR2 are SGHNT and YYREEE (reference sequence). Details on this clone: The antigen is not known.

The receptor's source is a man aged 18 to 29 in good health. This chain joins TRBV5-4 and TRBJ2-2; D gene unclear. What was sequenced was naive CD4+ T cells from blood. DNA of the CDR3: TGTGCCAGCAGCTTCCCCCCCGGGGAGCTGTTTTTT. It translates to CASSFPPGELFF.